Listed below are T cell receptor beta chains from one sample, sequenced in a study of blood T cell repertoires in COVID-19. TCRdb's table, derived via immunoSEQ multiplex PCR, lists solely in-frame clones and lacks some. Of a few hundred thousand clones listed, 65% to 90% are singletons. The sample consisted of PBMCs or T cells enriched from blood (not recorded which). These receptor sequences come from a woman aged 18-35 years who had recovered from COVID-19. CDR3s leave out the opening cysteine and the closing phenylalanine or tryptophan. The order of the fields is D gene, V gene, J gene, clone size, CDR3 protein. D genes are given only for firm matches. The size field is filled for only some rows; it gives once, few, many or a size class.

NA,TRBV19,TRBJ1-1,NA,ASSILGQDTEAF
NA,TRBV12-3/TRBV12-4,TRBJ1-2,NA,ASRAGIRYGYT
NA,TRBV9,TRBJ2-1,NA,ASSAPRGNNEQF
TRBD1,TRBV9,TRBJ2-1,NA,ASSVFRDRGRNEQF
NA,TRBV9,TRBJ2-7,NA,ASSVANSYEQY
TRBD2,TRBV10-3,TRBJ2-1,NA,AISGPGLAGEGNEQF
TRBD1,TRBV20-1,TRBJ2-5,NA,SASGDRGWQETQY
TRBD2,TRBV15,TRBJ2-5,NA,ATSRLADQETQY
NA,TRBV24-1,TRBJ1-5,NA,ASRVTAGNQPQH
TRBD1,TRBV19,TRBJ2-5,NA,ASSRGSGQGEETQY
TRBD1,TRBV7-9,TRBJ1-1,NA,ASSAPGQGTEAF
TRBD2,TRBV18,TRBJ2-7,once,ASSQTSGGAPEQY
TRBD1,TRBV5-4,TRBJ1-2,NA,ASSSRPNEVLGDRRGYT
NA,TRBV5-8,TRBJ1-5,NA,ASSLFRGADQPQH
TRBD1,TRBV6-6,TRBJ2-1,many,ASSLTGAGYNEQF
NA,TRBV3-1/TRBV3-2,TRBJ1-2,NA,ASSPNRQANYGYT
NA,TRBV14,TRBJ1-4,NA,ASSQASVGDEKLF
NA,TRBV10-3,TRBJ2-3,NA,AISVGRDRDTQY
NA,TRBV13,TRBJ2-3,NA,ASSLYTATDTQY
NA,TRBV5-1,TRBJ1-2,NA,ASSYPEGYGYT
NA,TRBV3-1/TRBV3-2,TRBJ1-1,NA,ASSQGVTEAF
NA,TRBV19,TRBJ1-2,NA,ASSASTLTGIYYGYT
NA,TRBV10-3,TRBJ1-3,once,AISDGSSGNTIY
NA,TRBV5-1,TRBJ2-3,NA,ASSFQGSTDTQY
TRBD1,TRBV7-9,TRBJ1-2,NA,ASSFMTGEDGYT
NA,TRBV30,TRBJ2-7,NA,AWSLGGADEQY
TRBD1,TRBV9,TRBJ1-1,NA,ASSEGTGEIMNTEAF
TRBD2,TRBV6-1,TRBJ2-1,NA,ASSAWTGLAGSNNEQF
TRBD1,TRBV6-4,TRBJ1-4,NA,ASSDSGGNGEKLF
NA,TRBV3-1/TRBV3-2,TRBJ1-1,NA,ASSQDGRGKEAF
TRBD1,TRBV4-1,TRBJ2-2,NA,ASSLQGAGELF
NA,TRBV7-5,TRBJ2-1,NA,ARSWGRNNEQF
NA,TRBV14,TRBJ1-1,few,ASSQDFAKLTEAF
NA,TRBV7-2,TRBJ2-1,NA,ASSLQGSEYNEQF
NA,TRBV5-6,TRBJ2-2,NA,ASRSRRGINTGELF
TRBD1,TRBV28,TRBJ1-2,NA,ASSLSDRANGYT
NA,TRBV4-1,TRBJ1-1,NA,ASSQADPTEAF
TRBD1,TRBV29-1,TRBJ2-3,once,SVGQAPTDTQY
TRBD1,TRBV5-1,TRBJ2-1,NA,ASSSYPGTDYNEQF
NA,TRBV5-4,TRBJ2-3,NA,ASSLAGTDTQY
NA,TRBV7-9,TRBJ2-1,NA,ASSLGPSSYNEQF
TRBD2,TRBV2,TRBJ2-5,NA,ASTGVGGVQETQY
TRBD1,TRBV30,TRBJ1-1,NA,AWRVQGDTEAF
NA,TRBV10-3,TRBJ2-5,NA,AISESRLSETQY
NA,TRBV19,TRBJ1-5,NA,ASSTTGGSNQPQH
NA,TRBV19,TRBJ2-1,NA,ASKEAGLNNEQF